Sequencing of this T cell receptor (beta chain) was carried out in a study of T-cell memory formation after mild COVID-19. Study-wide background: Clusters were largely donor specific. General study points: Mostly located in CM and EM were contracting CD4+ clones, with contracting CD8+ clones located in EMRA. Pre-infection memory showed some responding clones, and this suggested that cross-reactive memory joined.

V was trimmed by 0 bases and J by 0 bases, leaving 5 bases between them. In germline, CDR1 is MNHNY, CDR2 SVGAGI (reference sequence). The CDR3 has 14 amino acids. Details on this clonotype: The antigen is not known.

TCRalpha and TCRbeta libraries used 5'RACE with constant-segment primers and UMIs. MiXCR, run by TCRdb on the 5' RACE reads, gives a single entry per CDR3 protein. The data show about 470,000 distinct CDR3 sequences, with around a quarter seen just once and 9.5% to 15% held by the top ten. The gene calls are TRBV6-6 and TRBJ1-2; no clear D. This sequence was found in an adult woman who had mild COVID-19 (a few samples of this study predate the infection). Cell type and time point are not known. The sequenced material came from PBMCs or a T cell subset sorted from them (not recorded which). DNA of the CDR3: TGTGCCAGCAGTTACTCCTTAGCTAACTATGGCTACACCTTC. This sequence encodes CASSYSLANYGYTF.